A selection of T cell receptor beta chains follows, all from one sample in a study of cytomegalovirus exposure and HLA in healthy donors. Libraries were prepared by immunoSEQ multiplex PCR; TCRdb keeps only in-frame clonotypes and omits some of them. This sample has around 99,000 clones, with about 80% found just once. Sequenced input: PBMCs. These receptors were obtained from a man aged 35-49 years in good health and CMV-seronegative. CDR3s include the opening cysteine and the closing phenylalanine or tryptophan. A D gene is named only where the DNA matches it firmly. Expanded clones get a size class; other rows say once, few or many, or leave the size out.

V	D	size	J	DNA	CDR3
TRBV15	TRBD1	NA	TRBJ1-5	TGTGCCACCAGCCGTACAGGGGGCGCTGAGTTTGGGCAGCCCCAGCATTTT	CATSRTGGAEFGQPQHF
TRBV28	NA	NA	TRBJ2-6	TGTGCCAGCAGTTCAACAGGGTCTAACAACGTCCTGACTTTC	CASSSTGSNNVLTF
TRBV28	NA	NA	TRBJ1-1	TGTGCCAGCAGTTCTCTCCCATCTCAGGGCACTGAAGCTTTCTTT	CASSSLPSQGTEAFF
TRBV19	NA	few	TRBJ1-4	TGTGCCAGTAGTATTACAGGGACCGAAAAACTGTTTTTT	CASSITGTEKLFF
TRBV9	TRBD1	NA	TRBJ1-6	TGTGCCAGCAGCCCAGAGGACAGGGCGGGATATAATTCACCCCTCCACTTT	CASSPEDRAGYNSPLHF
TRBV19	NA	few	TRBJ2-7	TGTGCCAGTAGTGCCGGTATCGCCTACGAGCAGTACTTC	CASSAGIAYEQYF
TRBV19	TRBD1	NA	TRBJ2-2	TGTGCCAGTAGTCCAGGGACAGGGATCGGGGAGCTGTTTTTT	CASSPGTGIGELFF
TRBV19	TRBD2	NA	TRBJ2-7	TGTGCCAGTAGTATAGCACTAGCGGACTACGAGCAGTACTTC	CASSIALADYEQYF
TRBV7-8	NA	NA	TRBJ1-4	TGTGCCACCCATGAGGGGGTGGCAACTAATGAAAAACTGTTTTTT	CATHEGVATNEKLFF
TRBV7-9	TRBD1	NA	TRBJ1-4	TGTGCCGTCGCCGGGACAGGGCATGAAAAACTGTTTTTT	CAVAGTGHEKLFF
TRBV19	NA	NA	TRBJ2-2	TGTGCCAGTAGTATAGACAATAGGGGGACCACCGGGGAGCTGTTTTTT	CASSIDNRGTTGELFF
TRBV19	NA	NA	TRBJ2-2	TGTGCCAGTAGCATCTCGGGGACGAACACCGGGGAGCTGTTTTTT	CASSISGTNTGELFF
TRBV10-3	NA	NA	TRBJ1-4	TGTGCCATCAGTGATGCGGCGGGGGGAGATCATGGGGCAACTAATGAAAAACTGTTTTTT	CAISDAAGGDHGATNEKLFF
TRBV30	NA	NA	TRBJ1-1	TGTGCCTGGAGTGTACTAGGAGGTTGGGAGTCTCGAAAGAACACTGAAGCTTTCTTT	CAWSVLGGWESRKNTEAFF
TRBV12-5	NA	NA	TRBJ1-4	TGTGCTAGTGGTTCCGGACAGCCGAGGAATGCAACTAATGAAAAACTGTTTTTT	CASGSGQPRNATNEKLFF
TRBV28	TRBD2	NA	TRBJ2-7	TGTGCCAGCAGTTTAAGAACTAGCGGGGGTTTCTACGAGCAGTACTTC	CASSLRTSGGFYEQYF
TRBV29-1	TRBD1	NA	TRBJ1-2	TGCAGCGTTGAAGGGGGACAGGGGGGGGGCTACACCTTC	CSVEGGQGGGYTF
TRBV7-2	NA	NA	TRBJ2-7	TGTGCCAGCACCTCTAACAGGGTTTCCTACGAGCAGTACTTC	CASTSNRVSYEQYF
TRBV4-1	TRBD1	NA	TRBJ2-2	TGCGCCAGCAGCCAGCGACAGGGAAGCAACGGGGAGCTGTTTTTT	CASSQRQGSNGELFF
TRBV18	NA	NA	TRBJ1-5	TGTGCCAGCTCACCGAGGGCGGATCAGCCCCAGCATTTT	CASSPRADQPQHF
TRBV4-2	TRBD1	few	TRBJ1-4	TGTGCCAGCAGCCAGGGGGGACAGGGGTATAGTGAAAAACTGTTTTTT	CASSQGGQGYSEKLFF
TRBV5-1	TRBD1	NA	TRBJ2-4	TGCGCCAGCAGCGATGGGACAGGGGGCAAAAACATTCAGTACTTC	CASSDGTGGKNIQYF
TRBV4-2	NA	NA	TRBJ2-1	TGTGCCAGCAGCCAAGCGTGGCTTACGAACTCCTACAATGAGCAGTTCTTC	CASSQAWLTNSYNEQFF
TRBV18	NA	NA	TRBJ2-1	TGTGCCAGCTCACCATCCCCAGGCGATGAGCAGTTCTTC	CASSPSPGDEQFF